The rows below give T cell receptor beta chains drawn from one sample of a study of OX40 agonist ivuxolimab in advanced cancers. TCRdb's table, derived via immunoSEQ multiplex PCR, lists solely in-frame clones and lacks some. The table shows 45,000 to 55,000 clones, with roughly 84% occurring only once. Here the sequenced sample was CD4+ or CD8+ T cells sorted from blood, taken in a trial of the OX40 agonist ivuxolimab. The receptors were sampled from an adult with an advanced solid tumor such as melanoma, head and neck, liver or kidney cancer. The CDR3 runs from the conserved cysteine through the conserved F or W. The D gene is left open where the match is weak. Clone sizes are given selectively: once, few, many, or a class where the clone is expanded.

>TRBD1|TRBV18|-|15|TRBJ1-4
TGTGCCAGCTCACCCCTACAGGGGGATGGCGAAAAACTGTTTTTT
CASSPLQGDGEKLFF
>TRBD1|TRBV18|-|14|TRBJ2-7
TGTGCCAGCTCACCGAAACAGGGGGCGGGGGAGCAGTACTTC
CASSPKQGAGEQYF
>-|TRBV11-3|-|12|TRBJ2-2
TGTGCCAGCAGCTTAAATCCCGGGGAGCTGTTTTTT
CASSLNPGELFF
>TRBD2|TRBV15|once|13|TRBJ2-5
TGTGCCACCAGAGGACTAGCGGAAGAGACCCAGTACTTC
CATRGLAEETQYF
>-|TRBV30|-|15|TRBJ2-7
TGTGCCTGGAGCCCCGGTCCAGGAACCTCCCACGAGCAGTACTTC
CAWSPGPGTSHEQYF
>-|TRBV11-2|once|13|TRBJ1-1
TGTGCCAGCAGCTCACAACGCGACACTGAAGCTTTCTTT
CASSSQRDTEAFF
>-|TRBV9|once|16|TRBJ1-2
TGTGCCAGCAGCGTAGGGCCGACTCAATCGGGCTATGGCTACACCTTC
CASSVGPTQSGYGYTF
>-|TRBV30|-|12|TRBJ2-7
TGTGCCTGGAGGGACCGGGGGCGGGAGCAGTACTTC
CAWRDRGREQYF
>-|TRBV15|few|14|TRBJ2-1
TGTGCCACCAGCAGAGGGGACCTAAACAATGAGCAGTTCTTC
CATSRGDLNNEQFF
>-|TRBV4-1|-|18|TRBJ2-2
TGCGCCAGCAGCCAAGAGGGGCTAAGCGGCGCGAACACCGGGGAGCTGTTTTTT
CASSQEGLSGANTGELFF
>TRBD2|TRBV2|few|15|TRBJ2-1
TGTGCCAGCAGGGTCGCGGGAGTAATTAGGAATGAGCAGTTCTTC
CASRVAGVIRNEQFF
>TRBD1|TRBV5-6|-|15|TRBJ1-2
TGTGCCAGCAGCTGGCGGGGACAGGGGAACTATGGCTACACCTTC
CASSWRGQGNYGYTF
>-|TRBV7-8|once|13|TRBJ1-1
TGTGCCAGCAGCTTAGTGACATTAACTGAAGCTTTCTTT
CASSLVTLTEAFF
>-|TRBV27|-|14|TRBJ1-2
TGTGCCAGCAGTTTTAGTAGTGCGCCCTATGGCTACACCTTC
CASSFSSAPYGYTF
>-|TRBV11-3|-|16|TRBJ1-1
TGTGCCAGCAGCCCAACGGGGGCAGGGGATAGCACTGAAGCTTTCTTT
CASSPTGAGDSTEAFF
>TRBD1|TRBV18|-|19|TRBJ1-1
TGTGCCAGCTCACCTTCATTGGGACAGGGGGGGAGGATGAACACTGAAGCTTTCTTT
CASSPSLGQGGRMNTEAFF
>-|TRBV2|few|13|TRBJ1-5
TGTGCCAGCAGCGGGGACGTCAATCAGCCCCAGCATTTT
CASSGDVNQPQHF
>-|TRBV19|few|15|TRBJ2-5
TGTGCCAGTAGTGTTGGACAGTCTGGGGGAGAGACCCAGTACTTC
CASSVGQSGGETQYF
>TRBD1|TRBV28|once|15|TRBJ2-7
TGTGCCAGCAGTTTATTGGGGACAGCTACCTACGAGCAGTACTTC
CASSLLGTATYEQYF
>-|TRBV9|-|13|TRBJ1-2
TGTGCCAGCAGCGGCGGAGGATTCTATGGCTACACCTTC
CASSGGGFYGYTF
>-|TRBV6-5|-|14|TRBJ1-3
TGTGCCAGCAGAGCCCGATTCTCTGGAAACACCATATATTTT
CASRARFSGNTIYF
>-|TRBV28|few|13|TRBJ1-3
TGTGCCAGCAGTGTAACAGGGATCTCTACCATATATTTT
CASSVTGISTIYF
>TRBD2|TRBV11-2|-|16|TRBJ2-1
TGTGCCAGCAGCTTAGACCCAGCGGGGTATTACAATGAGCAGTTCTTC
CASSLDPAGYYNEQFF
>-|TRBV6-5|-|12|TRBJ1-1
TGTGCCAGCAGCTCAGGGGCCACTGAAGCTTTCTTT
CASSSGATEAFF
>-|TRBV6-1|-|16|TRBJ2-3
TGTGCCAGCAGTGAAGCCGGCAGGTCACGGGGAGATACGCAGTATTTT
CASSEAGRSRGDTQYF
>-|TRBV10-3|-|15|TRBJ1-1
TGTGCCATCAGTGATGATAACAGGTTGAACACTGAAGCTTTCTTT
CAISDDNRLNTEAFF
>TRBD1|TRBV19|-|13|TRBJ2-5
TGTGCCAGTAGGAGGACAGGGGCCGAGACCCAGTACTTC
CASRRTGAETQYF
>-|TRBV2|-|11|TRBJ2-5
TGTGCCAGCAGTGAAGTGCCGCACCATCACTTC
CASSEVPHHHF
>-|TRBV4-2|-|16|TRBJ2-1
TGTGCCAGCACCCAGGGTTCGGCGGAAGGGGGGGATGAGCAGTTCTTC
CASTQGSAEGGDEQFF
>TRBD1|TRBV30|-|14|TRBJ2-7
TGTGCCTGGAGCCAGGACAGGGCGGGTCGGGAGCAGTACTTC
CAWSQDRAGREQYF
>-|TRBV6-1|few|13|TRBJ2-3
TGTGCCAGCAGGGATCTTAGCGCAGATACGCAGTATTTT
CASRDLSADTQYF
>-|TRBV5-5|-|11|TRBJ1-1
TGTGCCAGCAGCTTGGGGCAGGAAGCTTTCTTT
CASSLGQEAFF
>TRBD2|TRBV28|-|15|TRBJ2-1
TGTGCCAGCAGTTTTCGCGGGAGGGCCATCGATGAGCAGTTCTTC
CASSFRGRAIDEQFF
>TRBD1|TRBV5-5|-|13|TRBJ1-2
TGTGCCAGCAACCCCGGACAGGGGTATGGCTACACCTTC
CASNPGQGYGYTF
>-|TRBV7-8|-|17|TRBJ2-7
TGTGCCAGCAGCTCTGTTGTCGGGGGAGCCATTCCTTACGAGCAGTACTTC
CASSSVVGGAIPYEQYF
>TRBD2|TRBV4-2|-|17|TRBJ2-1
TGTGCCAGCAGCCCCACTAGCGGGAGGGCGCGATACAATGAGCAGTTCTTC
CASSPTSGRARYNEQFF
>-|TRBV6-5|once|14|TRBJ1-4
TGTGCCAGCAGTGATTTAGGGCCGGATGAAAAACTGTTTTTT
CASSDLGPDEKLFF
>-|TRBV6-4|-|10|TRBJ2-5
TGTGCCATTGCCGAAGAGACCCAGTACTTC
CAIAEETQYF
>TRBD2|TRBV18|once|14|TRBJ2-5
TGTGCCAGCTCACCACCTAGCGGGAGCCAGACCCAGTACTTC
CASSPPSGSQTQYF
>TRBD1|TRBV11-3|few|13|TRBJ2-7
TGTGCCAGCAGCTACGGACAGGGCTACGAGCAGTACTTC
CASSYGQGYEQYF
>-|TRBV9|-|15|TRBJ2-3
TGTGCCAGCAGCGTAGTGGGGGTTAGCACAGATACGCAGTATTTT
CASSVVGVSTDTQYF
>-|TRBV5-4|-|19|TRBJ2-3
TGTGCCAGCAGCTTTAAAGGGGGCGCGGGAGGCGTACTCACAGATACGCAGTATTTT
CASSFKGGAGGVLTDTQYF
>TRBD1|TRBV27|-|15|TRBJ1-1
TGTGCCAGCGGCCTTCCTGGACAGGGTAACACTGAAGCTTTCTTT
CASGLPGQGNTEAFF
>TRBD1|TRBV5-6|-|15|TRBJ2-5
TGTGCCAGCAGCGCGCCGGGACAGGGGAAAGAGACCCAGTACTTC
CASSAPGQGKETQYF
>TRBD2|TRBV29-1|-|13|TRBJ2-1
TGCAGCGTTCGGAGCGGGAGTACGGGTGAGCAGTTCTTC
CSVRSGSTGEQFF
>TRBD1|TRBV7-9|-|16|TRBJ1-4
TGTGCCAGCAGTTCAGGGACAGGGGAGGTTAATGAAAAACTGTTTTTT
CASSSGTGEVNEKLFF
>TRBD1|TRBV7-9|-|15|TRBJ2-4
TGTGCCAGCAGCGCCGCCGCAGGGGGCGCATACATTCAGTACTTC
CASSAAAGGAYIQYF
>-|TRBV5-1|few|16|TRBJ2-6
TGCGCCAGCAGCCCCGTTCCGGGGGCTGGGGCCAACGTCCTGACTTTC
CASSPVPGAGANVLTF
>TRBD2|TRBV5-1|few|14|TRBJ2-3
TGCGCCAGCAGGACTAGCGAGAGCACAGATACGCAGTATTTT
CASRTSESTDTQYF
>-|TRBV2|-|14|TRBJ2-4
TGTGCCAGCAGTGATGTGGGAGAGGGAAACATTCAGTACTTC
CASSDVGEGNIQYF
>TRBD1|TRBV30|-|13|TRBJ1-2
TGTGCCTGGAGCCAGAGGACAGGGGCTGGCTACACCTTC
CAWSQRTGAGYTF
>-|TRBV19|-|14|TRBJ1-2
TGTGCCAGTACTGCACGGGACGGCAGCTATGGCTACACCTTC
CASTARDGSYGYTF
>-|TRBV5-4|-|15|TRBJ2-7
TGTGCCAGCAGCATCGGCGGGGCATCTACCTACGAGCAGTACTTC
CASSIGGASTYEQYF
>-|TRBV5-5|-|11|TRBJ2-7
TGTGCCAGCAGCCCGGGAGCGAAGCAGTACTTC
CASSPGAKQYF
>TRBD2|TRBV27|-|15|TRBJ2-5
TGTGCCAGCAGTCCCGCCTTAGCGGGGGCAGAGACCCAGTACTTC
CASSPALAGAETQYF
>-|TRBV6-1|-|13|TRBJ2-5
TGTGCCAGCGCCAGGGAGAGAATAGAGACCCAGTACTTC
CASARERIETQYF
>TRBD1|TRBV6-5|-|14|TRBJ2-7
TGTGCCAGCAGTAAGGGACAGGGGGCCTACGAGCAGTACTTC
CASSKGQGAYEQYF
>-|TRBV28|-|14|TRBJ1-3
TGTGCCAGCAGTCCCCCGGGGAAAGGAAACACCATATATTTT
CASSPPGKGNTIYF
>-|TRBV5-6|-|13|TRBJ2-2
TGTGCCAGCAGCGATACAAGAACCGGGGAGCTGTTTTTT
CASSDTRTGELFF